This is a list of T cell receptor beta chains from one sample in a study of blood T cells in healthy people across ages. TCRdb reprocessed the 5' RACE reads via MiXCR and lists one record per CDR3 protein. The sample carries 600,000 to 850,000 distinct CDR3 sequences, roughly 25% recorded once. The same data also went into a second study, on T cells of mothers and their children.

Sequenced sample: blood. All receptors come from a boy younger than 18 in good health. Each CDR3 is given with its conserved first and last residue. D genes are given only for firm matches. Rows give clone size only sometimes, using once, few, many, or a class for an expanded clone.

TRBV6-6	.	TRBJ1-5	.	TGTGCCAGCAGTTTTCCAGGGAGGCACCAGCCCCAGCATTTT	CASSFPGRHQPQHF
TRBV6-1	TRBD1	TRBJ1-1	.	TGTGCCAGCCCCAGACAGGGAAAGACTGAAGCTTTCTTT	CASPRQGKTEAFF
TRBV3-1	.	TRBJ2-5	few	TGTGCCAGCAGCCAAGATCTGTATGGTCAGGTGATCTTC	CASSQDLYGQVIF
TRBV20-1	.	TRBJ2-3	.	TGCAGTGCTAGGGACCGGGTCAGCACAGATACGCAGTATTTT	CSARDRVSTDTQYF
TRBV29-1	.	TRBJ2-6	few	TGCAGCGTTGAAGTGCGGGGCTCTGGGGCCAACGTCCTGACTTTC	CSVEVRGSGANVLTF
TRBV23-1	.	TRBJ2-4	.	TGCGCCAGCAGTCGTGGGACACGGTCTTATTCGCAGTACTTC	CASSRGTRSYSQYF
TRBV6-5	TRBD1	TRBJ1-1	.	TGTGCCACGCAGACAGGGGCTAAGACTGAAGCTTTCTTT	CATQTGAKTEAFF
TRBV5-5	.	TRBJ2-7	.	TGTGCCATCAGCGTACGACAGATCCTGGGGGAGCAGTACTTC	CAISVRQILGEQYF
TRBV5-1	.	TRBJ1-1	.	TGCGCCAGCAGCTCGGACGGGGGGAGGTTCACTGAAGCTTTCTTT	CASSSDGGRFTEAFF
TRBV5-6	.	TRBJ1-1	.	TGTGCCAGCAGCCCCGTTTGGACGAACACTGAAGCTTTCTTT	CASSPVWTNTEAFF
TRBV2	.	TRBJ2-6	few	TGTGCCAGCAGTGAAACTGGGCCTGGGGCCAACGTCCTGACTTTC	CASSETGPGANVLTF
TRBV4-3	.	TRBJ1-2	.	TGCGCCAGCAGCGGGATGACTTCCGCCCCCTATGGCTACACCTTC	CASSGMTSAPYGYTF
TRBV10-3	.	TRBJ1-1	.	TGTGCCATCGGTAACCCGATGAGGACTGAAGCTTTCTTT	CAIGNPMRTEAFF
TRBV27	.	TRBJ2-5	.	TGTGCCAGCAGTCCATCACAGGGATGGGAGACCCAGTACTTC	CASSPSQGWETQYF
TRBV29-1	.	TRBJ2-1	.	TGCAGCACGAGGGGGGCCGTCAATGAGCAGTTCTTC	CSTRGAVNEQFF
TRBV29-1	.	TRBJ2-7	many	TGCAGCGTTGGGGAAGGATTCTCCTACGAGCAGTACTTC	CSVGEGFSYEQYF
TRBV7-6	.	TRBJ2-7	.	TGTGCCAGCAGCTCACCGGACAGATCCTACGAGCAGTACTTC	CASSSPDRSYEQYF
TRBV2	.	TRBJ2-6	.	TGTGCCAGCAGTGAAACGGTGGAGTTATCTGGGGCCAACGTCCTGACTTTC	CASSETVELSGANVLTF
TRBV6-2/TRBV6-3	.	TRBJ1-1	few	TGTGCCAGCAGTTCATGGCAGAACACTGAAGCTTTCTTT	CASSSWQNTEAFF
TRBV6-1	.	TRBJ2-6	few	TGTGCCAGCAGCGCCCCGGGGACCTCAGCGACAATCTCTGGGGCCGACGTCCTGACTTTC	CASSAPGTSATISGADVLTF
TRBV4-1	TRBD2	TRBJ2-1	.	TGCGCCAGCAGCCAACAGACTAGCGGGGGGCTTAATTATTACAATGAGCAGTTCTTC	CASSQQTSGGLNYYNEQFF
TRBV7-8	.	TRBJ2-5	.	TGTGCCAGCAGCCATGACATCCACCAAGAGACCCAGTACTTC	CASSHDIHQETQYF
TRBV28	.	TRBJ2-1	.	TGTGCCAGCAACCTCCCTCCCCCGGGCAATGAGCAGTTCTTC	CASNLPPPGNEQFF
TRBV14	TRBD1	TRBJ2-1	few	TGTGCCAGCAGCCAAGGGGGCAGGGGGCATAGCTCCTACAATGAGCAGTTCTTC	CASSQGGRGHSSYNEQFF
TRBV3-1	.	TRBJ2-3	.	TGTGCCAGCAGCCAAGGTGGGGGGGCAGTATCAGATACGCAGTATTTT	CASSQGGGAVSDTQYF
TRBV4-1	.	TRBJ1-1	.	TGCGCCAGCAGCCAAGGGAGGATGAACACTGAAGCTTTCTTT	CASSQGRMNTEAFF